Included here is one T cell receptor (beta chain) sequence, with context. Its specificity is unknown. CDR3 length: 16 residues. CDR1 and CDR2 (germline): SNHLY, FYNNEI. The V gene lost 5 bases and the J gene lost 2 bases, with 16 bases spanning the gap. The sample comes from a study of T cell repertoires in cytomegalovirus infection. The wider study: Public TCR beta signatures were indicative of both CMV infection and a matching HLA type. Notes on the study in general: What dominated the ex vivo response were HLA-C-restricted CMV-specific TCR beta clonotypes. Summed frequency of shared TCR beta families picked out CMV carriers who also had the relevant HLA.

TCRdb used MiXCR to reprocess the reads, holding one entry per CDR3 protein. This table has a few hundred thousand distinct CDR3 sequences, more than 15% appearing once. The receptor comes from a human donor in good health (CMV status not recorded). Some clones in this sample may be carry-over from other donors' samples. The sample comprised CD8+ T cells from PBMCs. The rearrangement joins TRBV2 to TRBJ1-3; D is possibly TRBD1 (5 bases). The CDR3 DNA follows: TGTGCCAGCAGTAACCATCCAGGGTCTACTGGAAACACCATATATTTT. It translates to CASSNHPGSTGNTIYF. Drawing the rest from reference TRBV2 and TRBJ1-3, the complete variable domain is EPEVTQTPSHQVTQMGQEVILRCVPISNHLYFYWYRQILGQKVEFLVSFYNNEISEKSEIFDDQFSVERPDGSNFTLKIRSTKLEDSAMYFCASSNHPGSTGNTIYFGEGSWLTVV.